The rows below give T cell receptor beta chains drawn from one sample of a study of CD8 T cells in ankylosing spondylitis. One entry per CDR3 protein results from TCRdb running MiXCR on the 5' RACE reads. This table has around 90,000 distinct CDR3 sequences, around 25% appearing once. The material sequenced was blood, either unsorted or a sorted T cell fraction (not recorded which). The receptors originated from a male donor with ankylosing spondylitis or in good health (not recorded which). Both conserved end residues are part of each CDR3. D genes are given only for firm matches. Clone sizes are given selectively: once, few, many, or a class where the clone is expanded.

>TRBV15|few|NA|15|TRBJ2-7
TGTGCCACCAGCAGTGATCCAGGGGCGAACTACGAGCAGTACTTC
CATSSDPGANYEQYF
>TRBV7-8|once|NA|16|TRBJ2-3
TGTGCCAGCAGCTTAGGTTTAACTACTAGCACAGATACGCAGTATTTT
CASSLGLTTSTDTQYF
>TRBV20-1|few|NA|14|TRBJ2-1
TGCAGTGCTAGAGATCTAGCAGGGTACAATGAGCAGTTCTTC
CSARDLAGYNEQFF
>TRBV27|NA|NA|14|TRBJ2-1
TGTGCCAGCAGTCGAGGAGGACCCTACAATGAGCAGTTCTTC
CASSRGGPYNEQFF
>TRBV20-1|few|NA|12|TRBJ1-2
TGCAGTGCTTGGGAGGAGCTCCGTGGCTACACCTTC
CSAWEELRGYTF
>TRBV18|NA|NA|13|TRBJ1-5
TGTGCGGGGGGGCGCGGAGGTAACCAGCCCCAGCATTTT
CAGGRGGNQPQHF
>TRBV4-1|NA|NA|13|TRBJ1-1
TGCGCCACTAGAAGGGTGGAGGGGCTGGAAGCTTTCTTT
CATRRVEGLEAFF
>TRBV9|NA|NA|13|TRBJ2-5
TGTGCCAGCAGCCCAGGGGCCCAGGAGACCCAGTACTTC
CASSPGAQETQYF
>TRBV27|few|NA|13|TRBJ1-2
TGTGCCAGCAAAACGGGACTAGGCTATGGCTACACCTTC
CASKTGLGYGYTF
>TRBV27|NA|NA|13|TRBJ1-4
TGTGCCAGCAGTCAAGGACGTAATGAAAAACTGTTTTTT
CASSQGRNEKLFF
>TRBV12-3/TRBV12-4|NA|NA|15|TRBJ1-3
TGTGCCAGCAGTTTCGGGGGGTTCTCTGGAAACACCATATATTTT
CASSFGGFSGNTIYF
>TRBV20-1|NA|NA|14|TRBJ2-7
TGCAGTGCCGGGTCACCCTCGGGGGCTTACGAGCAGTACTTC
CSAGSPSGAYEQYF
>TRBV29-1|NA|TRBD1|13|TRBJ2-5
TGCAGCGCCAGGGACAGGACACAAGAGACCCAGTACTTC
CSARDRTQETQYF
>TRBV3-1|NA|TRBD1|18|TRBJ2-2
TGTGCCAGCAGCCCCGGGACAGGGTACTCGCCGAACACCGGGGAGCTGTTTTTT
CASSPGTGYSPNTGELFF
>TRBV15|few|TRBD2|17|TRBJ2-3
TGTGCCACCAGCAGAGAGGGAGGGGCGGGTAGCACAGATACGCAGTATTTT
CATSREGGAGSTDTQYF
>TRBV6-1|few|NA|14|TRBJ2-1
TGTGCCAGCAGTGAATATGGAGGGATCGCTGAGCAGTTCTTC
CASSEYGGIAEQFF
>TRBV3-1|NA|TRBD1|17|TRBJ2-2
TGTGCCAGCAGCCACACCTCGACAGGGTTTTTCACCGGGGAGCTGTTTTTT
CASSHTSTGFFTGELFF
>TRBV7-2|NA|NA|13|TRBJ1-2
TGTGCCAGCAGCCCCGTTGAGGGCAGGGGCTACACCTTC
CASSPVEGRGYTF
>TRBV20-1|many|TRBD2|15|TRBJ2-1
TGCAGTGCTAAAAACGGGACTAGCCCCTACAATGAGCAGTTCTTC
CSAKNGTSPYNEQFF
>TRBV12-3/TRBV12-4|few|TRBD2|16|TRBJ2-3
TGTGCCAGCAGTTCCGGGACTAGCGGGGGAACAGATACGCAGTATTTT
CASSSGTSGGTDTQYF
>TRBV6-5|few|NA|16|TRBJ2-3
TGTGCCAGCAACTTGCTCCCCACTAGCCCGACAGATACGCAGTATTTT
CASNLLPTSPTDTQYF
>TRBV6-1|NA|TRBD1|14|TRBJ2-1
TGTGCCAGCAGGCCGGGACAGGGGAAAGTTGAGCAGTTCTTC
CASRPGQGKVEQFF
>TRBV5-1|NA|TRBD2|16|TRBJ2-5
TGCGCCAGCAGACCAGCTGGCGGGAGGCTTGGGGAGACCCAGTACTTC
CASRPAGGRLGETQYF
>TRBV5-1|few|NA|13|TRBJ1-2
TGCGCCAGCAGCTTGGGACAGAACTATGGCTACACCTTC
CASSLGQNYGYTF
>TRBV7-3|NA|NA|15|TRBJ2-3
TGTGCCAGCAGCTTAAGCCCAGGAAGGGCAGATACGCAGTATTTT
CASSLSPGRADTQYF
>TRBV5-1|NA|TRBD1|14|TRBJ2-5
TGCGCCAGCAGCTTCCCCAGGGGGCAAGAGACCCAGTACTTC
CASSFPRGQETQYF
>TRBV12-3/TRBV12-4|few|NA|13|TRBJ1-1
TGTGCCAGCAGTTTAGGGTTTAACACTGAAGCTTTCTTT
CASSLGFNTEAFF